This TCR beta chain came from a study of blood T cells in healthy people across ages. A second 7 to 11 cycle PCR used barcoded and J-beta primers. TCRdb reanalysed the 5' RACE reads using MiXCR and keeps one entry per CDR3 protein. Among about 970,000 distinct CDR3 sequences listed, 51% were seen once. V was clipped by 5 bases and J by 2 bases, with 11 bases between them. Germline V gene lookup returns CDR1 DFQATT and CDR2 SNEGSKA (reference sequence). The CDR3 has 13 amino acids. This clonotype was obtained from a woman in her fifties or sixties in good health. The sample consisted of blood. The J gene is TRBJ2-3, the V gene TRBV20-1; D may be TRBD1 (6 bases). CDR3 region: CSAAGTLTDTQYF. CDR3 DNA sequence: TGCAGTGCTGCAGGGACACTCACAGATACGCAGTATTTT.